This record covers a single TCR beta chain. This CDR3 has 15 residues. Germline CDR1 is KGHSH and CDR2 is LQKENI. V gave up 6 bases and J gave up 3 bases; unmatched junction bases: 7. Sequenced by immunoSEQ multiplex PCR; TCRdb stores in-frame clones only, minus some. The sample lists about 290,000 clones, roughly 90% occurring once. This specimen comes from a study of blood T cell repertoires in COVID-19. Study-wide background: PBMCs, B-cell-depleted T cells, or T cells were the source of the cDNA or gDNA that made up the material.

The TCR sequence derives from a woman in her thirties with active or convalescent COVID-19. V gene TRBV18 combines with J gene TRBJ1-5; TRBD1 matches 8 bases. The sequenced sample consisted of peripheral blood. CDR3 amino acids: CASSPDRAANQPQHF. The CDR3 DNA reads as TGTGCCAGCTCGCCGGACAGGGCAGCCAATCAGCCCCAGCATTTT.